A selection of T cell receptor beta chains follows, all from one sample in a study of identical twins. One entry per CDR3 protein results from TCRdb running MiXCR on the 5' RACE reads. The sample lists around 690,000 distinct CDR3 sequences, 21% occurring once. These data were likewise used in another study, on T cells expressing NK-cell markers.

The sequencing sample was made of PBMCs. Receptors originate from a woman aged 18-30 years in good health. The CDR3 runs from the conserved cysteine through the conserved F or W. A D gene is named only where the DNA matches it firmly. For some rows the clone size is stated as once, few or many, or as a class when expanded; others skip it.

J gene | D gene | clone size | V gene | CDR3 DNA | CDR3 protein
TRBJ2-1 | NA | NA | TRBV7-3 | TGTGCCAGCAGCATAGGCCTGGGACCCTACAATGAGCAGTTCTTC | CASSIGLGPYNEQFF
TRBJ2-1 | NA | NA | TRBV20-1 | TGCAGTGCCAGGGGCCGGACTACGGCTTCCTACAATGAGCAGTTCTTC | CSARGRTTASYNEQFF
TRBJ2-7 | NA | many | TRBV10-3 | TGTGCCAACGCTCAGGGGATGGACTACGAGCAGTACTTC | CANAQGMDYEQYF
TRBJ2-4 | NA | NA | TRBV20-1 | TGCAGTGCCCCCGGCCCCGCCAAAAACATTCAGTACTTC | CSAPGPAKNIQYF
TRBJ2-7 | NA | few | TRBV6-5 | TGTGCCAGCAAAACGCAGGGGTGGGAGCAGTACTTC | CASKTQGWEQYF
TRBJ2-1 | TRBD2 | NA | TRBV29-1 | TGCAGCGCTGAAAAGGGATTAGCGGGGCCGAATGAGCAGTTCTTC | CSAEKGLAGPNEQFF
TRBJ1-2 | NA | NA | TRBV18 | TGTGCCAGCTCACGCTACCTCACAGGGAGGGATGGCTACACCTTC | CASSRYLTGRDGYTF
TRBJ2-7 | NA | many | TRBV5-1 | TGCGCCAGCAGCTTGGAGACCGCCTACGAGCAGTACTTC | CASSLETAYEQYF
TRBJ1-2 | NA | NA | TRBV11-2 | TGTGCCAGCAGCTTAGCTCCCTTGGGTTACGGCTACACCTTC | CASSLAPLGYGYTF
TRBJ2-5 | NA | many | TRBV5-1 | TGCGCCAGCAGCTCCTACCACACGGAGACCCAGTACTTC | CASSSYHTETQYF
TRBJ1-5 | NA | few | TRBV2 | TGTGCCAGCAGTGAAATGGGGAAGAACAATCAGCCCCAGCATTTT | CASSEMGKNNQPQHF
TRBJ2-5 | NA | few | TRBV12-3/TRBV12-4 | TGTGCCAGCAGGAGGGTCCTCGGGACCCAGTACTTC | CASRRVLGTQYF
TRBJ2-1 | NA | many | TRBV5-1 | TGCGCCAGCAGCTCAACCCTAAGGGAAAGGAGACCTGAGCAGTTCTTC | CASSSTLRERRPEQFF
TRBJ2-1 | TRBD1 | NA | TRBV12-3/TRBV12-4 | TGTGCCAGCAGCTGGACAGGTGATTCCAATGAGCAGTTCTTC | CASSWTGDSNEQFF
TRBJ2-1 | NA | NA | TRBV7-2 | TGTGCCAGCAGCCCCGGACCGATCAATGAGCAGTTCTTC | CASSPGPINEQFF
TRBJ2-3 | TRBD2 | few | TRBV7-9 | TGTGCCAGCAGATCAGCTAGCGGGGGATTCACAGATACGCAGTATTTT | CASRSASGGFTDTQYF
TRBJ1-2 | NA | NA | TRBV5-1 | TGCGCCAGCAGCTTGGCCTTGACACACCGTAATGGCTACACCTTC | CASSLALTHRNGYTF
TRBJ2-7 | NA | NA | TRBV7-2 | TGTGCCAGCAGCTTAAAGGACAGCCCCTCCTACGAGCAGTACTTC | CASSLKDSPSYEQYF
TRBJ2-2 | NA | many | TRBV7-2 | TGTGCCAGCATTCATTGGGGCCCCGACACCGGGGAGCTGTTTTTT | CASIHWGPDTGELFF
TRBJ2-5 | NA | NA | TRBV5-6 | TGTGCCAGCAGCTTGGCACTAGGGACAAAGGAAGAGACCCAGTACTTC | CASSLALGTKEETQYF
TRBJ1-4 | TRBD1 | NA | TRBV10-3 | TGTGCCATCAGTTCTCGGAAGACAGGGGGGGTCACTAATGAAAAACTGTTTTTT | CAISSRKTGGVTNEKLFF
TRBJ2-7 | NA | few | TRBV2 | TGTGCCAGCAGTGAAGCGTTGGACTACGAGCAGTACTTC | CASSEALDYEQYF
TRBJ2-7 | NA | NA | TRBV25-1 | TGTGCCAGCAGTGAATTTAATAGGGACGGACAGCAGTACTTC | CASSEFNRDGQQYF